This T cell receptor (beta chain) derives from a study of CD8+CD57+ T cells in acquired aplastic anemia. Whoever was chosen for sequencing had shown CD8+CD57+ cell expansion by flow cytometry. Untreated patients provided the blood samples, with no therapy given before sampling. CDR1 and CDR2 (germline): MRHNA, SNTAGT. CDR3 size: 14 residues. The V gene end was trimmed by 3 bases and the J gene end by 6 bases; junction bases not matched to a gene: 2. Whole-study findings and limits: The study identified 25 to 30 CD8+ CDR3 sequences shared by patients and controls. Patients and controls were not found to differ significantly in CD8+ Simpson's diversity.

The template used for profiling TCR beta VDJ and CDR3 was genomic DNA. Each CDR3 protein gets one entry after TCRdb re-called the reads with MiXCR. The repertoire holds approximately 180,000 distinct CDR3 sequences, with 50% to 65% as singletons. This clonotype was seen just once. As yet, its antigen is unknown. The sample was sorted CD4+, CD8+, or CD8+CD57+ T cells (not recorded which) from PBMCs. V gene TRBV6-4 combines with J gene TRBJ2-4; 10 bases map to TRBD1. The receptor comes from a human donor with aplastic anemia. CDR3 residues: CASSEGTGANIQYF. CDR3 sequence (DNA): TGTGCCAGCAGTGAAGGGACAGGGGCAAACATTCAGTACTTC.